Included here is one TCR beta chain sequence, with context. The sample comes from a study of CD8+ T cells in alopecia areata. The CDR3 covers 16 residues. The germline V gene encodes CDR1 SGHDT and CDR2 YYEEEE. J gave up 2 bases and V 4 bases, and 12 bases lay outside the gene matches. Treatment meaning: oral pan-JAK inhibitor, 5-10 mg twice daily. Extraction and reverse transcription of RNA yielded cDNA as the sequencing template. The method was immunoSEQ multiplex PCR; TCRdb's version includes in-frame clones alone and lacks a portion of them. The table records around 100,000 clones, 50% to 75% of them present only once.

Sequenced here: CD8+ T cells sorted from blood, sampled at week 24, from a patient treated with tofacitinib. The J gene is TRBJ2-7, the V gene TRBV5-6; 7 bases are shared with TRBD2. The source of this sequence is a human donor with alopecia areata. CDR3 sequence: CASSPETSSFPYEQYF. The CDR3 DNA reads TGTGCCAGCAGCCCGGAGACTAGCTCCTTTCCCTACGAGCAGTACTTC.